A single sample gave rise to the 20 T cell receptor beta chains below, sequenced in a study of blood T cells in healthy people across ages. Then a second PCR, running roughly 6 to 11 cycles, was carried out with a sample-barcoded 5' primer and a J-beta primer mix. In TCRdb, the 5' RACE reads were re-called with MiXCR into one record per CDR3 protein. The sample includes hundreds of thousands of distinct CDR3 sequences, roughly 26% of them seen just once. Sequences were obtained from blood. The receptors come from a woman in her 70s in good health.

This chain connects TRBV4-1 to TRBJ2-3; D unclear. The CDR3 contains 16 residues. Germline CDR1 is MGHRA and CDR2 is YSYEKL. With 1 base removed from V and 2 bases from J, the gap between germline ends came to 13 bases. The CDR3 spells CASSQVPRVHTDTQYF. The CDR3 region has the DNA TGCGCCAGCAGCCAAGTTCCTCGGGTGCACACAGATACGCAGTATTTT.

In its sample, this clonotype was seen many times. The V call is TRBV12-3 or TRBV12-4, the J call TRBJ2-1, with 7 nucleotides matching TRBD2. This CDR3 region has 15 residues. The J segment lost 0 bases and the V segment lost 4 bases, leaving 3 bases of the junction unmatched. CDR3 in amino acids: CASSWGGSSYNEQFF. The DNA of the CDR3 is TGTGCCAGCAGTTGGGGCGGGAGCTCCTACAATGAGCAGTTCTTC.

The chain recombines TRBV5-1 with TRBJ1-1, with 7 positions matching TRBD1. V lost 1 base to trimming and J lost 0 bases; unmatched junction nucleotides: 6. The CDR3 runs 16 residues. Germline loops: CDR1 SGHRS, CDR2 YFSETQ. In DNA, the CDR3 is TGCGCCAGCAGCTTGACCCTGACAGGGATGAACACTGAAGCTTTCTTT. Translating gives CASSLTLTGMNTEAFF.

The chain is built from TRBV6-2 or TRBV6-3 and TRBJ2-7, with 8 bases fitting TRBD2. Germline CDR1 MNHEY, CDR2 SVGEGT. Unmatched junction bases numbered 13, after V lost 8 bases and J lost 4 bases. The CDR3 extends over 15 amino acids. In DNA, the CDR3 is TGTGCCAGCCTCCACCCAGCGGGAGAGAAATACGAGCAGTACTTC. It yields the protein CASLHPAGEKYEQYF.

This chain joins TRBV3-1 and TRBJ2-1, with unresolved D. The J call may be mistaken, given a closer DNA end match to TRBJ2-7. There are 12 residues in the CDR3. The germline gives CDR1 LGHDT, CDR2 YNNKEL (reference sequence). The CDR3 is CASSQDRRVQYF. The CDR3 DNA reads TGTGCCAGCAGCCAAGATAGGCGCGTGCAGTACTTC.

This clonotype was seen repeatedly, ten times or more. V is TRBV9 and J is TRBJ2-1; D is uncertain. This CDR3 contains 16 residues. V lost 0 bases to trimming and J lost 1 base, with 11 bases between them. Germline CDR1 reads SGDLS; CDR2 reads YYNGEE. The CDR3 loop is CASSVESKGSYNEQFF. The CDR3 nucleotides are TGTGCCAGCAGCGTAGAGAGTAAGGGTTCCTACAATGAGCAGTTCTTC.

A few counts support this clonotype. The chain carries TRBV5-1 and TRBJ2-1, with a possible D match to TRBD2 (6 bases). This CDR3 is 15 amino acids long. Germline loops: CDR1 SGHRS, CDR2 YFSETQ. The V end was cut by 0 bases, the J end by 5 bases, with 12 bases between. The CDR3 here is CASSLVQEGHNEQFF. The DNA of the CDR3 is TGCGCCAGCAGCTTGGTCCAGGAGGGCCACAATGAGCAGTTCTTC.

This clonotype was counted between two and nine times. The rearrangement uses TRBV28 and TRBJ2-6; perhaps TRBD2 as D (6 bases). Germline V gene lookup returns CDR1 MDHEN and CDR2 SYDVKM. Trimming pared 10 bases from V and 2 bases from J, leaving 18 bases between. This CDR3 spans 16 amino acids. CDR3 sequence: CATWDGRSPGANVLTF. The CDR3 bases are TGTGCCACCTGGGACGGGAGATCGCCTGGGGCCAACGTCCTGACTTTC. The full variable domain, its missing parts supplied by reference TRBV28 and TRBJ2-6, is DVKVTQSSRYLVKRTGEKVFLECVQDMDHENMFWYRQDPGLGLRLIYFSYDVKMKEKGDIPEGYSVSREKKERFSLILESASTNQTSMYLCATWDGRSPGANVLTFGAGSRLTVL.

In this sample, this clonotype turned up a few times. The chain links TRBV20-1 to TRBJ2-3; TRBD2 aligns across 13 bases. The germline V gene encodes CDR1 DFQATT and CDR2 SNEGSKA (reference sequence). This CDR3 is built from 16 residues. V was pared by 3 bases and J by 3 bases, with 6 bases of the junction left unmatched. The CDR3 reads CSARGGLAGVTDTQYF. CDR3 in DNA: TGCAGTGCTAGGGGAGGACTAGCGGGAGTTACAGATACGCAGTATTTT.

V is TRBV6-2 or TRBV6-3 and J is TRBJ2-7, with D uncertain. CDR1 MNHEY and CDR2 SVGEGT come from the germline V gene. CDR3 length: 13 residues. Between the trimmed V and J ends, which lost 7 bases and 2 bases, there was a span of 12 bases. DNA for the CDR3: TGTGCCAGCAAATCGACGCAGACCTACGAGCAGTACTTC. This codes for CASKSTQTYEQYF.

The CDR3 nucleotides read TGTGCCAGCAGCTTAGTTACAGGGGGGCAAGAGACCCAGTACTTC. Protein product: CASSLVTGGQETQYF. This chain connects TRBV7-9 to TRBJ2-5; TRBD1 aligns across 8 bases. Looked up from germline, CDR1 is SEHNR and CDR2 is FQNEAQ (reference sequence). The CDR3 contains 15 residues. V lost 1 base to trimming and J lost 2 bases; unmatched junction nucleotides: 3.

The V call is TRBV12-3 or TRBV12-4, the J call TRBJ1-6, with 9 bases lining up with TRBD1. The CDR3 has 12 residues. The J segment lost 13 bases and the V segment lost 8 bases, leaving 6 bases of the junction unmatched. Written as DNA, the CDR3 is TGTGCCAGCGGGACAGGGATTATTCCCCTCCACTTT. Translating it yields CASGTGIIPLHF.

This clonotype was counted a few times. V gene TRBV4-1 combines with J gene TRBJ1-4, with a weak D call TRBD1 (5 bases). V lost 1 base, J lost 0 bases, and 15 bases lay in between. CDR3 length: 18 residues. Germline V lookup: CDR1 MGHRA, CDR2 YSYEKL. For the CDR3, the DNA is TGCGCCAGCAGCCAAGGCAACGGGAGGGGTGCAACTAATGAAAAACTGTTTTTT. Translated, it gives CASSQGNGRGATNEKLFF.

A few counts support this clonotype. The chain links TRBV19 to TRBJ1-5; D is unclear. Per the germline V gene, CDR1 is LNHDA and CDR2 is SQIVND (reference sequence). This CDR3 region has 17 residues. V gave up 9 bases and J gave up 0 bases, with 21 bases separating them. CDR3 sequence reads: CARPSGSVFHSNQPQHF. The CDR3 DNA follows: TGTGCCAGGCCATCGGGATCCGTATTCCATAGCAATCAGCCCCAGCATTTT.

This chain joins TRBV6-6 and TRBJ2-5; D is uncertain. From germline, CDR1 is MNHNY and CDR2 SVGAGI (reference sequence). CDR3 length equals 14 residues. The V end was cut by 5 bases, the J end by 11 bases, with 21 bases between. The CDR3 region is CASSSRDGTYAQYF. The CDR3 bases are TGTGCCAGCAGTAGTCGTGACGGTACCTACGCGCAGTACTTC.

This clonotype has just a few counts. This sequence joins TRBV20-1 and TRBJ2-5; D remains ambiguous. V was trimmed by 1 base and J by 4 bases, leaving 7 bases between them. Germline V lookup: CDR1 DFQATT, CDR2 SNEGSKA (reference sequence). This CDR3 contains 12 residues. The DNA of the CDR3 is TGCAGTGCTAGAGGACACGGAGAGACCCAGTACTTC. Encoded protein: CSARGHGETQYF.

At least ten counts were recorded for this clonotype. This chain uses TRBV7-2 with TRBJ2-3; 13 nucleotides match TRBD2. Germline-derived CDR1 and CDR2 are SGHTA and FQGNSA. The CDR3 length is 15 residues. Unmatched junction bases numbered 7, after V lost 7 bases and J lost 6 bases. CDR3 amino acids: CASTRTSGSRDTQYF. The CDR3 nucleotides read TGTGCCAGCACCCGGACTAGCGGGAGTAGGGATACGCAGTATTTT.

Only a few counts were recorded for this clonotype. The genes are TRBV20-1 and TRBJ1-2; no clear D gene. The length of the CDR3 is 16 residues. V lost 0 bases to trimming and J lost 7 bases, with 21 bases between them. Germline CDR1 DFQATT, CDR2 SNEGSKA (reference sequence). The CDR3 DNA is TGCAGTGCTAGAGAGACCTGGCCCAACCCCGCAATTGGCTACACCTTC. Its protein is CSARETWPNPAIGYTF.

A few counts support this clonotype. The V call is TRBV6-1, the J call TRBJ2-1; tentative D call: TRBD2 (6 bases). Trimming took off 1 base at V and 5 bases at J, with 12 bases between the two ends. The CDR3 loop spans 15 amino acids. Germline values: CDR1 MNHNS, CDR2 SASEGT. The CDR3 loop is CASSEVSGADNEQFF. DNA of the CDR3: TGTGCCAGCAGTGAAGTATCGGGAGCGGACAATGAGCAGTTCTTC.

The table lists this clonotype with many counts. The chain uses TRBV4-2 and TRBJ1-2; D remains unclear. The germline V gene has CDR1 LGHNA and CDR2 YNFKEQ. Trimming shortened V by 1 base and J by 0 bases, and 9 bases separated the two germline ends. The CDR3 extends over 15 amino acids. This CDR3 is CASSQGPVANYGYTF. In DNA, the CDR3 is TGTGCCAGCAGCCAAGGGCCGGTAGCTAACTATGGCTACACCTTC.